The T cell receptor (beta chain) described here comes from a study of human T cells and chemical hapten exposure. Study at large: Throughout the approximately 26-week study, diphenylcyclopropenone was applied weekly to the patients' scalps. TCR yield per sample varied, mainly due to pooled library volumes.

There are 15 residues in the CDR3. The germline V and J ends were trimmed by 0 bases and 7 bases, with 13 bases remaining between them. CDR1 is LGHDT and CDR2 is YNNKEL in the germline V gene (reference sequence). The time point here: patch test 2, 6 weeks after DPC sensitization. As for treatment: therapeutic diphenylcyclopropenone sensitization with weekly scalp DPC. From the RACE reads, TCRdb called clonotypes with MiXCR, one entry per CDR3 protein. This sample has about 110,000 distinct CDR3 sequences, with 9.2% found just once. This clonotype showed up just a few times. Source: whole blood, taken in connection with sensitization to the hapten diphenylcyclopropenone (DPC). This clonotype was sampled from a middle-aged woman with alopecia areata. Some clones in this sample may be carry-over from other donors' samples. The chain joins TRBV3-1 to TRBJ1-5; the D is unclear. CDR3 DNA sequence: TGTGCCAGCAGCCAAGACGGGCCAGGTAGGCAGCCCCAGCATTTT. This translates into CASSQDGPGRQPQHF. The full variable domain, its missing parts supplied by reference TRBV3-1 and TRBJ1-5, is DTAVSQTPKYLVTQMGNDKSIKCEQNLGHDTMYWYKQDSKKFLKIMFSYNNKELIINETVPNRFSPKSPDKAHLNLHINSLELGDSAVYFCASSQDGPGRQPQHFGDGTRLSIL.